Included here is one T cell receptor beta chain sequence, with context. This specimen comes from a study of control samples from healthy donors and cancer patients. The V end was cut by 0 bases, the J end by 3 bases, with 8 bases between. CDR1 and CDR2 from the germline V gene are MNHEY and SVGAGI. The CDR3 contains 14 residues. Libraries were prepared by immunoSEQ multiplex PCR; TCRdb keeps only in-frame clonotypes and omits some of them. The repertoire holds about 120,000 clones, with around 92% as singletons. This receptor was identified in a man at least 80 years old with head and neck cancer. Sequencing was carried out using PBMCs. V and J are TRBV6-5 and TRBJ1-2; no clear D. The CDR3 region is CASSYSNTYYGYTF. CDR3 DNA sequence: TGTGCCAGCAGTTACTCGAACACCTACTATGGCTACACCTTC.